This note documents a single T cell receptor beta chain sequence. The sample originates from a study of blood T cell repertoires in COVID-19. Study background: Sample material is recorded as cDNA or gDNA derived from T cells, B-cell-depleted T cells, or PBMCs.

V was cut by 5 bases and J by 1 base, with 5 bases left in between. Germline V gene lookup returns CDR1 SGHRS and CDR2 YFSETQ. CDR3 length: 12 residues. How the authors handled the data: Amplifying reference gene primers gave estimates of nucleated cell counts. Profiling relied on immunoSEQ multiplex PCR, and the TCRdb table lists in-frame clones only, not all of them. Clonal size and the V and J genes are those of that table, whereas D and trimming came from the DNA. The sample lists some 100,000 clones, about nine tenths occurring once. The sequence was collected from a man in his forties or fifties with acute or convalescent COVID-19. The gene calls are TRBV5-1 and TRBJ2-3, with D unclear. The sequenced material came from peripheral blood. CDR3 residues: CASRRGTDTQYF. The CDR3 DNA follows: TGCGCCAGCAGACGAGGCACAGATACGCAGTATTTT.